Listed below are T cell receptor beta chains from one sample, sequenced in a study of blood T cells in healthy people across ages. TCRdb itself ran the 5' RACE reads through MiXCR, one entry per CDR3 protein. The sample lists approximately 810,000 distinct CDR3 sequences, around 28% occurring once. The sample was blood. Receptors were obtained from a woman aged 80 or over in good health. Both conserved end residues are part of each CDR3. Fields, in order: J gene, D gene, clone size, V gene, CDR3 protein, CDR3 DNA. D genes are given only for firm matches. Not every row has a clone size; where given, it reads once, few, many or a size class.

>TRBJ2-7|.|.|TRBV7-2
CASSPLALSEQYF
TGTGCCAGCAGCCCGTTGGCCCTCTCCGAGCAGTACTTC
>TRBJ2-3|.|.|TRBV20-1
CSARVSGHHVDTQYF
TGCAGTGCTAGAGTGTCGGGGCACCACGTAGATACGCAGTATTTT
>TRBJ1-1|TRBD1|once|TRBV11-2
CASSSFSTGLNTEAFF
TGTGCCAGCAGCTCTTTCTCGACAGGGTTGAACACTGAAGCTTTCTTT
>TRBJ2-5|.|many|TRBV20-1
CSLGTQETQYF
TGCAGTTTAGGGACCCAAGAGACCCAGTACTTC
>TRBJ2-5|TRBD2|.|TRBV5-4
CASSVGAGGEETQYF
TGTGCCAGCAGCGTTGGAGCGGGGGGGGAAGAGACCCAGTACTTC
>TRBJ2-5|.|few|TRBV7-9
CASSQTPGQLGRETQYF
TGTGCCAGCAGCCAAACCCCAGGACAATTGGGTCGGGAGACCCAGTACTTC
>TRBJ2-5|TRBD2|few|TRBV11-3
CASSSPGGLAGKKTQYF
TGTGCCAGCAGCTCGCCGGGGGGACTAGCGGGCAAAAAGACCCAGTACTTC
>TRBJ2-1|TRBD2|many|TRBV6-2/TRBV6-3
CASRHKRGGYNEQFF
TGTGCCAGCAGACACAAGCGGGGGGGCTACAATGAGCAGTTCTTC
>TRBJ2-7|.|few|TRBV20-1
CSAKERVSYNEQYF
TGCAGTGCTAAAGAGCGGGTATCCTACAATGAGCAGTACTTC
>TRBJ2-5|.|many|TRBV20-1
CSARDFIGSGRETQYF
TGCAGTGCTAGAGATTTTATAGGCAGCGGACGTGAGACCCAGTACTTC
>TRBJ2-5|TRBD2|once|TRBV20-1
CSASGGAAGETQYF
TGCAGTGCTAGCGGGGGGGCCGCGGGGGAGACCCAGTACTTC
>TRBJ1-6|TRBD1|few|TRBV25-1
CASSGPGQGYSPLHF
TGTGCCAGCAGTGGGCCGGGACAGGGGTATTCACCCCTCCACTTT
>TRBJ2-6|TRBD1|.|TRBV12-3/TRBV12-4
CASSSTGAQLSGANVRTF
TGTGCCAGCAGTTCCACAGGGGCTCAACTCTCTGGGGCCAACGTCCGGACTTTT
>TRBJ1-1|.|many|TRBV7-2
CASSFYNTEAFF
TGTGCCAGCAGCTTTTATAACACTGAAGCTTTCTTT
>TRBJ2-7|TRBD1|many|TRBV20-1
CSARGTGGHEQYF
TGCAGTGCTAGAGGGACAGGGGGACACGAGCAGTACTTC
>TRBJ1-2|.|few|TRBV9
CASSVAGRSPYGYTF
TGTGCCAGCAGCGTAGCCGGCAGGTCACCCTATGGCTACACCTTC
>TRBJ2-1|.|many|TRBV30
CASGGAPDSYNEQFF
TGTGCCAGCGGCGGGGCTCCAGACTCCTACAATGAGCAGTTCTTC